Below, 25 T cell receptor beta chains from the same sample are listed, as sequenced in a study of blood T cell repertoires in COVID-19. Only in-frame clones appear in the TCRdb table, and some are missing; sequencing was by immunoSEQ multiplex PCR. The sample has nearly 200,000 clones, around four fifths seen once; the top ten hold 6% to 8%. The sequencing sample was made of peripheral blood. Source of these receptors: a human donor with acute or convalescent COVID-19. The donor label of this sample is uncertain.

The chain links TRBV27 to TRBJ2-1, with a tentative D call TRBD1 (5 bases). The CDR3 contains 14 residues. Trimming pared 2 bases from V and 2 bases from J, leaving 7 bases between. Per the germline V gene, CDR1 is MNHEY and CDR2 is SMNVEV (reference sequence). The CDR3 loop reads CASSLGAAYNEQFF. CDR3 bases: TGTGCCAGCAGTTTAGGGGCTGCCTACAATGAGCAGTTCTTC.

This CDR3 reads CASSAPGQGGHNEQFF. The DNA of the CDR3 is TGTGCCAGTAGTGCCCCGGGACAGGGTGGCCACAATGAGCAGTTCTTC. The genes are TRBV19 and TRBJ2-1; TRBD1 matches 9 bases. V lost 5 bases, J lost 5 bases, and 10 bases stayed unmatched. The germline V gene has CDR1 LNHDA and CDR2 SQIVND (reference sequence). CDR3 size: 16 residues.

The chain joins TRBV7-2 to TRBJ2-2, with D hard to call. This CDR3 has 13 residues. Germline CDR1 is SGHTA and CDR2 is FQGNSA. V lost 5 bases and J lost 4, with 8 bases in between. CDR3 protein: CASSNRVTGELFF. The CDR3 DNA reads TGTGCCAGCAGCAATCGGGTCACCGGGGAGCTGTTTTTT. The full variable domain, rest sourced from reference TRBV7-2 and TRBJ2-2, is GAGVSQSPSNKVTEKGKDVELRCDPISGHTALYWYRQSLGQGLEFLIYFQGNSAPDKSGLPSDRFSAERTGGSVSTLTIQRTQQEDSAVYLCASSNRVTGELFFGEGSRLTVL.

This sequence joins TRBV2 and TRBJ2-5; 9 bases map to TRBD1. CDR1 is SNHLY and CDR2 is FYNNEI in the germline V gene. The CDR3 runs to 13 residues. V shed 6 bases and J 5 bases; nucleotides not matched to a gene: 4. The CDR3 region is CASSPGTGETQYF. The DNA for the CDR3 is TGTGCCAGCAGCCCCGGGACAGGGGAGACCCAGTACTTC.

The V and J genes are TRBV11-2 and TRBJ1-1, with D unclear. Trimming cost V 3 bases and J 0 bases, with 5 bases left between them. This CDR3 is 13 amino acids long. Germline CDR1 is SGHAT and CDR2 is FQNNGV. The CDR3 DNA is TGTGCCAGCAGCTTGCAGATGAACACTGAAGCTTTCTTT. Encoded protein: CASSLQMNTEAFF.

This chain uses TRBV7-2 with TRBJ1-1; D may be TRBD1 (6 bases). The CDR3 is 16 residues long. Germline V gene data show CDR1 as SGHTA and CDR2 as FQGNSA. V was clipped by 5 bases and J by 4 bases, with 20 bases between them. CDR3 coding DNA: TGTGCCAGCAGCACCCCGGGGGGGGGCTTCGGCACTGAAGCTTTCTTT. This gives the protein CASSTPGGGFGTEAFF.

This clone has just one count. The J gene is TRBJ2-5, the V gene TRBV5-1; 8 bases match TRBD1. Looked up from germline, CDR1 is SGHRS and CDR2 is YFSETQ. The CDR3 has 16 residues. Trimming cost V 0 bases and J 4 bases; bases outside gene matches: 8. The CDR3 DNA reads as TGCGCCAGCAGCTTGGTCCCCAGGACAGGGAGAGAGACCCAGTACTTC. Amino acids: CASSLVPRTGRETQYF.

V is TRBV28 and J is TRBJ2-1, with a tentative D call TRBD1 (6 bases). Per the germline V gene, CDR1 is MDHEN and CDR2 is SYDVKM. Trimming left V 5 bases short and J 5 bases short, with 16 bases between. The CDR3 has 15 amino acids. The CDR3: CASSPPGTKNNEQFF. The CDR3 coding sequence is TGTGCCAGCAGTCCCCCCGGGACAAAGAACAATGAGCAGTTCTTC.

The chain combines TRBV4-2 with TRBJ1-5, with a tentative D call TRBD1 (6 bases). CDR1 and CDR2 (germline): LGHNA, YNFKEQ. This CDR3 contains 16 residues. The ends were cut back, 4 bases at V and 5 bases at J, with 18 bases in the middle. In nucleotides, the CDR3 is TGTGCCAGCAGCCGGGAGGGAGGGGGGCAGGATCAGCCCCAGCATTTT. Protein sequence: CASSREGGGQDQPQHF.

This chain joins TRBV2 and TRBJ1-3, with a tentative D call TRBD1 (6 bases). The CDR3 length is 15 residues. The germline gives CDR1 SNHLY, CDR2 FYNNEI. The V end lost 5 bases, the J end lost 0 bases, and 11 bases lay between the germline ends. The CDR3 here is CASSPQGSSGNTIYF. The CDR3 DNA is TGTGCCAGCAGTCCACAGGGAAGCTCTGGAAACACCATATATTTT.

The chain couples TRBV6-5 to TRBJ1-1, with D hard to call. The germline V and J ends were trimmed by 6 bases and 8 bases, with 22 bases remaining between them. This CDR3 spans 15 amino acids. Looked up from germline, CDR1 is MNHEY and CDR2 is SVGAGI. CDR3 in amino acids: CASRKPGVAELEAFF. DNA for the CDR3: TGTGCCAGCAGGAAACCCGGGGTAGCTGAACTCGAAGCTTTCTTT.

The genes are TRBV28 and TRBJ1-3; TRBD1 aligns across 7 bases. V was clipped by 5 bases and J by 11 bases; unmatched bases: 18. Germline assignment: CDR1 MDHEN and CDR2 SYDVKM. The CDR3 spans 16 residues. The CDR3, as DNA: TGTGCCAGCAGTCTAGAGACAGGGCCCTCTGCCAGCGCCATATATTTT. This codes for CASSLETGPSASAIYF.

The chain carries TRBV19 and TRBJ2-1; TRBD1 is a possible D gene (6 bases). The V end lost 2 bases, the J end lost 7 bases, and 6 bases lay between the germline ends. The germline CDR1 and CDR2 sequences are LNHDA and SQIVND (reference sequence). The CDR3 length is 12 residues. The CDR3 loop reads CASSIRGNEQFF. The CDR3 DNA is TGTGCCAGTAGTATAAGGGGGAATGAGCAGTTCTTC.

The chain combines TRBV11-2 with TRBJ2-2; D perhaps matches TRBD1 (6 bases). Germline CDR1 is SGHAT and CDR2 is FQNNGV. The CDR3 loop spans 15 amino acids. V lost 5 bases and J lost 2, with 12 bases in between. The CDR3 is CASSPWTENTGELFF. The CDR3 DNA sequence: TGTGCCAGCAGCCCTTGGACAGAAAACACCGGGGAGCTGTTTTTT.

This rearrangement joins TRBV21-1 to TRBJ1-1. TRBV21-1 has pseudogene status. The CDR3 spans 12 residues. CDR3 nucleotide sequence: TGTGCCAGCAGCAAAGCCCGCACTGAAGCTTTCTTT. This gives the protein CASSKARTEAFF.

The CDR3 sequence is CARLGGGNTGELFF. In nucleotides, the CDR3 is TGTGCCCGCCTAGGGGGGGGGAACACCGGGGAGCTGTTTTTT. The rearrangement joins TRBV28 to TRBJ2-2, with D tentatively TRBD2 (7 bases). Germline CDR1 is MDHEN and CDR2 is SYDVKM. The ends were cut back, 11 bases at V and 1 base at J, with 14 bases in the middle. The CDR3 spans 14 residues.

The chain employs TRBV4-3 and TRBJ1-2, with D hard to call. This CDR3 contains 14 residues. Trimming took off 0 bases at V and 4 bases at J, with 9 bases between the two ends. CDR1 LGHNA and CDR2 YSLEER come from the germline V gene. This CDR3 reads CASSQDRQAYGYTF. Here the CDR3 DNA reads TGCGCCAGCAGCCAAGATCGGCAGGCCTATGGCTACACCTTC.

Notes on this clone: Other DNA sequences in this sample translate to the same CDR3. The chain recombines TRBV27 with TRBJ1-2, with 8 bases lining up with TRBD1. The trim removed 5 bases at V and 2 bases at J, leaving 7 bases unmatched. This CDR3 has 15 amino acids. Germline V gives CDR1 MNHEY, CDR2 SMNVEV (reference sequence). Here the CDR3 reads CASSQTRQGNYGYTF. In nucleotides, the CDR3 is TGTGCCAGCAGTCAAACCCGACAGGGGAACTATGGCTACACCTTC.

This rearrangement joins TRBV28 to TRBJ1-2; maybe TRBD1 (6 bases). The CDR3 is made up of 13 amino acids. V was trimmed by 5 bases and J by 6 bases, leaving 13 bases between them. CDR1 MDHEN and CDR2 SYDVKM come from the germline V gene. The CDR3 spells CASSILTGNGYTF. CDR3 in DNA: TGTGCCAGCAGTATACTAACAGGGAATGGCTACACCTTC.

The V gene is TRBV12-3 or TRBV12-4, the J gene TRBJ1-4, with a tentative D call TRBD1 (5 bases). Between the trimmed V and J ends, which lost 6 bases and 8 bases, there was a span of 10 bases. There are 12 residues in the CDR3. CDR3 region: CASRYRGEKLFF. The CDR3 DNA sequence: TGTGCCAGCAGATATCGGGGGGAAAAACTGTTTTTT.

The genes are TRBV18 and TRBJ2-1; TRBD2 matches 12 bases. CDR1 and CDR2 (germline): KGHSH, LQKENI. CDR3 length: 15 amino acids. V was pared by 5 bases and J by 4 bases, with 3 bases of the junction left unmatched. CDR3 region: CASSSLAGGYNEQFF. CDR3 coding DNA: TGTGCCAGCTCATCTCTAGCGGGAGGGTACAATGAGCAGTTCTTC.

The gene calls are TRBV5-4 and TRBJ2-1; D gene uncertain. Looked up from germline, CDR1 is SGHNT and CDR2 is YYREEE (reference sequence). The CDR3 is 14 amino acids. V was trimmed by 0 bases and J by 10 bases, leaving 14 bases between them. CDR3 sequence (DNA): TGTGCCAGCAGCTTGGAACTACCCTTGGAAGAGCAGTTCTTC. Residues: CASSLELPLEEQFF.

In nucleotides, the CDR3 is TGTGCCAGCAGCTTTTACTTCACTGAAGCTTTCTTT. It codes for CASSFYFTEAFF. This rearrangement joins TRBV5-6 to TRBJ1-1; no clear D. Trimming shortened V by 2 bases and J by 4 bases, and 6 bases separated the two germline ends. CDR3 length equals 12 residues. Germline V lookup: CDR1 SGHDT, CDR2 YYEEEE. The entire variable domain, with the rest obtained from reference TRBV5-6 and TRBJ1-1, is as follows: DAGVTQSPTHLIKTRGQQVTLRCSPKSGHDTVSWYQQALGQGPQFIFQYYEEEERQRGNFPDRFSGHQFPNYSSELNVNALLLGDSALYLCASSFYFTEAFFGQGTRLTVV.

V usage is TRBV3-1 (or the pseudogene TRBV3-2) and J usage is TRBJ2-1; D remains ambiguous. CDR3 size: 16 residues. Germline V CDR1 and CDR2: LGHDT, YNNKEL (reference sequence). V gave up 4 bases and J gave up 1 base, with 14 bases separating them. CDR3 sequence: CASSPKSFGSYNEQFF. In DNA form, the CDR3 reads TGTGCCAGCAGCCCCAAGAGCTTCGGGTCCTACAATGAGCAGTTCTTC.

The chain carries TRBV11-2 and TRBJ2-2; 10 bases align to TRBD1. Germline V CDR1 and CDR2: SGHAT, FQNNGV. The V and J ends lost 4 bases and 6 bases, in that order; junction bases with no gene match: 5. This CDR3 spans 15 amino acids. CDR3: CASSSGQGGPGELFF. The DNA of the CDR3 is TGTGCCAGCAGCTCCGGACAGGGGGGTCCCGGGGAGCTGTTTTTT.